A single sample is the source of the 26 T cell receptor beta chains below, sequenced in a study of PD-1 blockade in classical Hodgkin lymphoma. Assay used: immunoSEQ multiplex PCR; TCRdb lists only in-frame clones, some missing. Of more than 25,000 clones listed, more than 70% are singletons. Time point indicated: newly diagnosed, previously untreated cHL patient sample. The authors purified CD4+ T cells from thawed PBMCs by magnetic negative selection. The sample was CD4+ T cells from blood. These receptors originate from a human donor with classical Hodgkin lymphoma.

This chain connects TRBV4-1 to TRBJ2-3, with D maybe TRBD2 (7 bases). The CDR3 covers 16 residues. Trimming removed 3 bases at V and 1 base at J, with 14 bases between. Germline CDR1 MGHRA, CDR2 YSYEKL. CDR3 DNA: TGCGCCAGCAGCCAGGGAGGGGGATCTGGCACAGATACGCAGTATTTT. Translated: CASSQGGGSGTDTQYF.

This clone showed up just a few times. V usage is TRBV7-9 and J usage is TRBJ1-1; TRBD1 matches at 9 bases. CDR3 length equals 14 residues. Trimming took 6 bases from V and 4 from J; bases not matched to a gene: 6. Germline-derived CDR1 and CDR2 are SEHNR and FQNEAQ (reference sequence). The CDR3 DNA is TGTGCCAGCAGGCGGACAGGGGAGGGCACTGAAGCTTTCTTT. Protein product: CASRRTGEGTEAFF.

The chain joins TRBV18 to TRBJ2-5, with 7 bases identical to TRBD2. The tail of the sequence fits TRBJ2-7 better, so the J call may be wrong. This CDR3 has 15 residues. Germline V CDR1 and CDR2: KGHSH, LQKENI. CDR3 nucleotides: TGTGCCAGCTCACCTGGTCTAGCGGACTCCTACGAGCAGTACTTC. Its protein is CASSPGLADSYEQYF.

A few counts support this clone. The rearrangement links TRBV30 to TRBJ2-2; D uncertain. The germline CDR1 and CDR2 sequences are GTSNPN and SVGIG (reference sequence). The CDR3 runs to 14 residues. The V gene lost 0 bases and the J gene lost 0 bases, with 5 bases spanning the gap. CDR3 sequence reads: CAWSVFSNTGELFF. CDR3 nucleotide sequence: TGTGCCTGGAGTGTCTTCTCGAACACCGGGGAGCTGTTTTTT.

The sample holds a few counts of this clone. This chain links TRBV10-3 with TRBJ1-2, with 9 bases fitting TRBD1. With 6 bases clipped from V and 6 bases from J, the junction kept 11 bases outside the gene matches. CDR3 size: 15 residues. The germline gives CDR1 ENHRY, CDR2 SYGVKD. The CDR3 region has the DNA TGTGCCATCAGGGGACAGGGTTGGGTTATGGATGGCTACACCTTC. It encodes CAIRGQGWVMDGYTF.

This chain uses TRBV7-2 with TRBJ1-5, with a possible D match to TRBD1 (5 bases). This CDR3 is built from 13 residues. The V end lost 0 bases, the J end lost 5 bases, and 5 bases lay between the germline ends. Per germline, CDR1 SGHTA and CDR2 FQGNSA. The CDR3, as DNA: TGTGCCAGCAGCTTAGCCAGGGATCAGCCCCAGCATTTT. It translates to CASSLARDQPQHF.

This sequence joins TRBV19 and TRBJ2-1, with 7 bases lining up with TRBD1. The CDR3 runs 14 residues. Trimming removed 3 bases from V and 6 bases from J; junction bases left unmatched: 5. CDR1 is LNHDA, CDR2 SQIVND, per germline (reference sequence). CDR3 region: CASSIGQELNEQFF. In nucleotides, the CDR3 is TGTGCCAGTAGTATTGGACAGGAGCTCAATGAGCAGTTCTTC.

This rearrangement joins TRBV7-9 to TRBJ2-7; D is perhaps TRBD2 (5 bases). V lost 5 bases to trimming and J lost 1 base, with 12 bases between them. Germline assignment: CDR1 SEHNR and CDR2 FQNEAQ (reference sequence). The CDR3 is 14 residues long. DNA of the CDR3: TGTGCCAGCAGCCTACCGGGATCATCCTACGAGCAGTACTTC. Translated, it gives CASSLPGSSYEQYF.

The V call is TRBV27, the J call TRBJ2-1; no clear D gene. V lost 0 bases and J lost 1, with 7 bases in between. CDR1 MNHEY and CDR2 SMNVEV come from the germline V gene (reference sequence). CDR3 length equals 15 residues. CDR3 sequence reads: CASSLSYTSYNEQFF. For the CDR3, the DNA is TGTGCCAGCAGTTTATCCTACACGTCCTACAATGAGCAGTTCTTC.

The chain is built from TRBV19 and TRBJ2-7, with D possibly being TRBD1 (7 bases). The V end was cut by 3 bases, the J end by 3 bases, with 12 bases between. The germline CDR1 and CDR2 sequences are LNHDA and SQIVND (reference sequence). This CDR3 spans 14 amino acids. Here the CDR3 DNA reads TGTGCCAGTAGTATGGGGGGACAGAACTACGAGCAGTACTTC. Amino acid sequence: CASSMGGQNYEQYF.

This chain uses TRBV6-5 with TRBJ1-1; a weak D match, TRBD1 (6 bases). V dropped 0 bases and J dropped 5 bases, with 13 bases sitting between them. Germline CDR1 MNHEY, CDR2 SVGAGI. There are 15 residues in the CDR3. CDR3 sequence: CASSYSTGAQTEAFF. The CDR3 DNA follows: TGTGCCAGCAGTTACTCGACGGGGGCGCAAACTGAAGCTTTCTTT.

The chain links TRBV19 to TRBJ2-2; TRBD2 agrees at 7 bases. The CDR3 contains 14 residues. The ends lost 10 bases at V and 6 bases at J; junction bases unmatched: 11. Germline V gene sequence: CDR1 LNHDA, CDR2 SQIVND (reference sequence). In DNA, the CDR3 is TGTGCCACCTCGACTAGCCTACAGGCCGGGGAGCTGTTTTTT. This gives the protein CATSTSLQAGELFF.

This sequence joins TRBV6-5 and TRBJ2-7; D ambiguous. Germline lookup yields CDR1 MNHEY and CDR2 SVGAGI. This CDR3 region has 13 residues. The germline V and J ends were trimmed by 5 bases and 5 bases, with 13 bases remaining between them. The DNA for the CDR3 is TGTGCCAGCAGTCCTAACCGGGTTAACGAGCAGTACTTC. It codes for CASSPNRVNEQYF.

This sequence joins TRBV19 and TRBJ2-5, with TRBD2 identical over 10 bases. The CDR3 is 17 residues long. Germline values: CDR1 LNHDA, CDR2 SQIVND (reference sequence). The V segment lost 6 bases and the J segment 9 bases; nucleotides outside the gene matches: 19. The CDR3 coding sequence is TGTGCCAGTAGGGGTAAATTGAATCTAGCGGGAGTCGGGGCCCAGTACTTC. Its translation: CASRGKLNLAGVGAQYF.

The genes are TRBV10-2 and TRBJ1-1, with 11 bases identical to TRBD1. The CDR3 is 13 residues long. The germline V gene encodes CDR1 WSHSY and CDR2 SAAADI. V trimming: 10 bases; J trimming: 4 bases; junction bases outside the gene matches: 5. The CDR3 loop reads CAIGQGASTEAFF. The DNA for the CDR3 is TGCGCCATCGGACAGGGGGCCAGCACTGAAGCTTTCTTT.

The chain uses TRBV5-1 and TRBJ2-2; 10 nucleotides agree with TRBD2. In germline, CDR1 is SGHRS, CDR2 YFSETQ. The CDR3 contains 15 residues. Trimming removed 5 bases from V and 5 bases from J; junction bases left unmatched: 6. In DNA form, the CDR3 reads TGCGCCAGCAGGGTAGCGGGAGGATTAACCGGGGAGCTGTTTTTT. Protein product: CASRVAGGLTGELFF.

The rearrangement joins TRBV5-4 to TRBJ2-2; TRBD2 matches 8 bases. The CDR3 has 15 amino acids. Trimming removed 5 bases from V and 5 bases from J; junction bases left unmatched: 8. Germline CDR1 SGHNT, CDR2 YYREEE (reference sequence). The CDR3 region is CASSFSSGRTGELFF. In nucleotides, the CDR3 is TGTGCCAGCAGTTTTTCTAGCGGGCGGACCGGGGAGCTGTTTTTT.

This chain uses TRBV29-1 with TRBJ2-1; 9 bases fit TRBD1. There are 15 residues in the CDR3. Germline V gives CDR1 SQVTM, CDR2 ANQGSEA. Trimming cost V 0 bases and J 8 bases; bases outside gene matches: 8. The CDR3 DNA reads TGCAGCGTTGAAGATTTGGGACAGGGTTGGTATGAGCAGTTCTTC. It encodes CSVEDLGQGWYEQFF.

The genes are TRBV19 and TRBJ1-1, with 7 bases aligning to TRBD1. Trimming removed 5 bases from V and 3 bases from J; junction bases left unmatched: 6. Looked up from germline, CDR1 is LNHDA and CDR2 is SQIVND (reference sequence). The CDR3 runs 14 residues. The CDR3 region is CASSLRQGDTEAFF. CDR3 in DNA: TGTGCCAGTAGTTTAAGACAGGGAGACACTGAAGCTTTCTTT. The complete variable domain, with remaining parts taken from reference TRBV19 and TRBJ1-1, reads DGGITQSPKYLFRKEGQNVTLSCEQNLNHDAMYWYRQDPGQGLRLIYYSQIVNDFQKGDIAEGYSVSREKKESFPLTVTSAQKNPTAFYLCASSLRQGDTEAFFGQGTRLTVV.

The J gene is TRBJ2-3, the V gene TRBV5-1, with D perhaps assigned TRBD1 or TRBD2 (5 bases each). Deletions cut 0 bases from V and 2 bases from J, with 10 bases between. This CDR3 has 15 amino acids. Germline lookup yields CDR1 SGHRS and CDR2 YFSETQ. CDR3 residues: CASSLALGTTDTQYF. Written as DNA, the CDR3 is TGCGCCAGCAGCTTGGCCCTCGGGACCACAGATACGCAGTATTTT.

This chain links TRBV10-3 with TRBJ2-4, with TRBD1 identical over 7 bases. V lost 4 bases and J lost 5; bases outside the gene matches: 5. The germline gives CDR1 ENHRY, CDR2 SYGVKD. The CDR3 covers 14 residues. CDR3 amino acids: CAISAGQDQNIQYF. CDR3 nucleotide sequence: TGTGCCATCAGTGCAGGACAGGATCAAAACATTCAGTACTTC.

This chain links TRBV28 with TRBJ1-5; D not resolved. The length of the CDR3 is 13 residues. V shed 3 bases and J shed 10 bases, with 13 bases lying between them. The germline gives CDR1 MDHEN, CDR2 SYDVKM. CDR3 nucleotide sequence: TGTGCCAGCAGTTTGCCGGGAGTAGAACCCCAGCATTTT. Its protein product is CASSLPGVEPQHF.

This chain joins TRBV5-1 and TRBJ2-2; D gene ambiguous. The CDR3 runs to 14 residues. From germline, CDR1 is SGHRS and CDR2 YFSETQ. Between the trimmed V and J ends, which lost 4 bases and 1 base, there was a span of 8 bases. CDR3 protein: CASSLDWNTGELFF. CDR3 DNA sequence: TGCGCCAGCAGCCTAGACTGGAACACCGGGGAGCTGTTTTTT.

The chain is built from TRBV6-5 and TRBJ2-5; 9 bases match TRBD2. V shed 4 bases and J 3 bases; nucleotides not matched to a gene: 0. The germline gives CDR1 MNHEY, CDR2 SVGAGI. The CDR3 contains 13 residues. The CDR3 region has the DNA TGTGCCAGCAGTTCTAGCGGGAAAGAGACCCAGTACTTC. This sequence encodes CASSSSGKETQYF.

J is TRBJ2-1 and V is TRBV27; D gene ambiguous. This CDR3 is built from 14 residues. V lost 6 bases, J lost 4 bases, and 13 bases lay in between. Germline V lookup: CDR1 MNHEY, CDR2 SMNVEV (reference sequence). The CDR3 DNA sequence: TGTGCCAGCAGCGAGGCCGGGCTGTACAATGAGCAGTTCTTC. This translates into CASSEAGLYNEQFF.

V usage is TRBV5-1 and J usage is TRBJ2-2; D may be TRBD1 (6 bases). CDR1 and CDR2 from the germline V gene are SGHRS and YFSETQ. This CDR3 contains 16 residues. Trimming took off 4 bases at V and 0 bases at J, with 13 bases between the two ends. Here the CDR3 DNA reads TGCGCCAGCAGCCCGCAGGGGAGCGCGAACACCGGGGAGCTGTTTTTT. This sequence encodes CASSPQGSANTGELFF.